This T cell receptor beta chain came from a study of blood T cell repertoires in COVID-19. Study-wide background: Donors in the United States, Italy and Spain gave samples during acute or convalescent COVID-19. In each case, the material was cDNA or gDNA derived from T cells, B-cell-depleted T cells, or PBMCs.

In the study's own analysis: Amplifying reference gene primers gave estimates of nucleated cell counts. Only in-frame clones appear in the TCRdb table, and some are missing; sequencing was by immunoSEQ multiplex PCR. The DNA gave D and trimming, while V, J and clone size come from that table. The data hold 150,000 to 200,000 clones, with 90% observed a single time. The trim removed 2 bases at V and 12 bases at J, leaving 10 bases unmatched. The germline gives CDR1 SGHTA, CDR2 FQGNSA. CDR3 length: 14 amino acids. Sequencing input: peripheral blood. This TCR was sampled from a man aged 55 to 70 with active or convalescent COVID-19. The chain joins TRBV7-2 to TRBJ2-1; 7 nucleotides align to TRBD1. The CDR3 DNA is TGTGCCAGCAGCTTAAGCCGGGACAGAGGGGGGCAGTTCTTC. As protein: CASSLSRDRGGQFF.